This is a list of T cell receptor beta chains from one sample in a study of blood T cell repertoires in COVID-19. Only in-frame clones appear in the TCRdb table, and some are missing; sequencing was by immunoSEQ multiplex PCR. The sample has tens of thousands of clones; more than 75% are singletons. Sample: peripheral blood. These TCRs come from an older woman with acute or convalescent COVID-19. CDR3s include the opening cysteine and the closing phenylalanine or tryptophan. D genes are given only for firm matches. Clone size, where shown, is once, few, many, or a class for clones that have expanded.

>TRBD2|TRBV2|TRBJ2-4|-
CASRYPRRGRDIQYF
TGTGCCAGCCGCTACCCACGCCGGGGGAGGGACATTCAGTACTTC
>-|TRBV4-1|TRBJ1-2|once
CASSLTAYPRDNYGYTF
TGCGCCAGCAGCTTAACAGCTTATCCCAGAGATAACTATGGCTACACCTTC
>TRBD1|TRBV28|TRBJ1-1|-
CATSGGYAFF
TGTGCCACTTCAGGGGGATATGCTTTCTTT
>TRBD2|TRBV6-5|TRBJ2-5|-
CASSHRTSSETQYF
TGTGCCAGCAGCCACCGGACTAGCTCAGAGACCCAGTACTTC
>-|TRBV9|TRBJ1-1|-
CASSVGRGKRREAFF
TGTGCCAGCAGCGTAGGAAGGGGAAAACGACGTGAAGCTTTCTTT
>TRBD2|TRBV14|TRBJ2-3|-
CASSQEVLAGPEDTQYF
TGTGCCAGCAGCCAAGAAGTTCTAGCGGGGCCGGAAGATACGCAGTATTTT
>-|TRBV4-1|TRBJ1-4|-
CASSQASGWGVYVESEKLFF
TGCGCCAGCAGCCAAGCTTCAGGGTGGGGTGTTTATGTCGAAAGTGAAAAACTGTTTTTT
>TRBD1|TRBV4-1|TRBJ1-5|-
CASSQDPGQGGNQPQHF
TGCGCCAGCAGCCAAGACCCCGGACAGGGAGGAAATCAGCCCCAGCATTTT
>TRBD2|TRBV5-4|TRBJ2-5|-
CASRAGGSKETQYF
TGTGCCAGCAGAGCGGGGGGCTCGAAAGAGACCCAGTACTTC
>TRBD1|TRBV18|TRBJ1-1|-
CASSQDRVNTEAFF
TGTGCCAGCTCACAGGACAGGGTGAACACTGAAGCTTTCTTT
>-|TRBV7-2|TRBJ2-3|once
CASTFPPADTQYF
TGTGCCAGCACCTTCCCACCGGCAGATACGCAGTATTTT
>TRBD2|TRBV9|TRBJ2-3|few
CASSALAGGRYTDTQYF
TGTGCCAGCAGCGCGTTAGCGGGAGGGCGTTACACAGATACGCAGTATTTT
>-|TRBV6-5|TRBJ1-5|-
CASIPQPFNQPQHF
TGTGCCAGCATCCCACAGCCTTTCAATCAGCCCCAGCATTTT
>TRBD2|TRBV6-1|TRBJ2-3|-
CASSEEHGLAASTDTQYF
TGTGCCAGCAGTGAAGAGCATGGGCTAGCGGCGAGCACAGATACGCAGTATTTT
>-|TRBV24-1|TRBJ2-3|-
CATSDARQNRDTQYF
TGTGCCACCAGTGATGCACGACAGAATCGGGATACGCAGTATTTT
>TRBD2|TRBV30|TRBJ2-1|-
CAWSVGASGSSYNEQFF
TGTGCCTGGAGCGTTGGGGCTAGCGGGAGCTCCTACAATGAGCAGTTCTTC
>-|TRBV5-1|TRBJ1-1|-
CASSRDRNTEAFF
TGCGCCAGCAGTCGTGACAGGAACACTGAAGCTTTCTTT
>-|TRBV19|TRBJ2-2|-
CASSSPSAPTGTPSTGELFF
TGTGCCAGTAGTTCTCCTTCGGCGCCTACAGGGACCCCGAGCACCGGGGAGCTGTTTTTT
>-|TRBV10-3|TRBJ2-3|-
CAITPATQEAQYF
TGTGCCATCACCCCCGCGACCCAGGAGGCGCAGTATTTT
>-|TRBV6-5|TRBJ1-1|-
CASIGRDVKGAFF
TGTGCCAGCATAGGCAGGGATGTTAAAGGAGCTTTCTTT
>TRBD2|TRBV7-9|TRBJ2-1|-
CASIPTGGLAVNNEQFF
TGTGCCAGCATCCCGACGGGGGGACTAGCGGTTAACAATGAGCAGTTCTTC
>-|TRBV6-5|TRBJ1-1|-
CASSYTQAAEAFF
TGTGCCAGCAGTTATACGCAGGCTGCTGAAGCTTTCTTT
>-|TRBV5-1|TRBJ2-3|-
CASSLGGGHTSTDTQYF
TGCGCCAGCAGCTTGGGCGGGGGACACACTAGCACAGATACGCAGTATTTT
>TRBD1|TRBV7-6|TRBJ1-1|-
CASSLRQGSVSRTTEAFF
TGTGCCAGCAGCTTACGACAGGGAAGCGTAAGCAGGACCACTGAAGCTTTCTTT
>TRBD1|TRBV5-1|TRBJ1-6|-
CASSRTGVRNSPLHF
TGCGCCAGCAGCCGGACAGGGGTTCGTAATTCACCCCTCCACTTT
>TRBD1|TRBV7-8|TRBJ1-2|-
CASSSKVPGQVDYGYTF
TGTGCCAGCAGCTCAAAAGTCCCGGGACAGGTTGACTATGGCTACACCTTC
>-|TRBV5-1|TRBJ1-1|-
CASSIDGWRDTEAFF
TGCGCCAGCAGCATTGACGGTTGGCGGGACACTGAAGCTTTCTTT
>-|TRBV11-2|TRBJ1-1|-
CASSLAGEYTEAFF
TGTGCCAGCAGCTTAGCTGGGGAGTACACTGAAGCTTTCTTT
>-|TRBV4-1|TRBJ1-1|-
CASSQVPRVNTEAFF
TGCGCCAGCAGCCAAGTTCCTCGGGTGAACACTGAAGCTTTCTTT
>-|TRBV27|TRBJ1-2|-
CASSFRGMGGYTF
TGTGCCAGCAGTTTCAGGGGTATGGGTGGCTACACCTTC
>-|TRBV4-1|TRBJ2-2|-
CASSVSGQPTGELFF
TGCGCCAGCAGCGTTTCCGGACAGCCCACCGGGGAGCTGTTTTTT
>-|TRBV5-4|TRBJ2-2|-
CASSPTGNTGELFF
TGTGCCAGCAGCCCCACAGGGAACACCGGGGAGCTGTTTTTT
>TRBD1|TRBV6-6|TRBJ2-1|-
CASRGQANYNEQFF
TGTGCCAGCAGAGGACAGGCCAATTACAATGAGCAGTTCTTC
>-|TRBV5-8|TRBJ2-2|-
CASRRGLNTGELFF
TGTGCCAGCAGAAGAGGGCTGAACACCGGGGAGCTGTTTTTT
>TRBD1|TRBV13|TRBJ1-2|-
CASSLVGPGTGGGYTF
TGTGCCAGCAGCTTAGTGGGACCCGGGACAGGTGGCGGCTACACCTTC
>TRBD1|TRBV7-2|TRBJ1-1|-
CASSLVRTGTVNTEAFF
TGTGCCAGCAGCTTAGTACGGACCGGGACAGTGAACACTGAAGCTTTCTTT
>TRBD1|TRBV5-4|TRBJ1-4|-
CASSLSLGGADEKLFF
TGTGCCAGCAGCCTATCGCTAGGGGGCGCGGATGAAAAACTGTTTTTT
>TRBD1|TRBV7-9|TRBJ2-1|-
CASSSQGNEQFF
TGTGCCAGCAGCTCACAGGGGAATGAGCAGTTCTTC
>TRBD1|TRBV2|TRBJ1-1|once
CASRDRERSAEAFF
TGTGCCAGCAGGGACAGGGAACGGTCGGCTGAAGCTTTCTTT
>TRBD1|TRBV6-6|TRBJ2-1|-
CASSYSLGQGNNEQFF
TGTGCCAGCAGTTACTCTTTGGGACAGGGGAACAATGAGCAGTTCTTC
>-|TRBV9|TRBJ1-1|-
CASSVGRGGRTEAFF
TGTGCCAGCAGCGTAGGTAGGGGAGGGAGAACTGAAGCTTTCTTT
>TRBD1|TRBV7-9|TRBJ2-2|-
CASSRPGQGDTGELFF
TGTGCCAGCAGTCGACCGGGACAGGGAGACACCGGGGAGCTGTTTTTT
>-|TRBV12-3/TRBV12-4|TRBJ2-5|-
CASSFVRETQYF
TGTGCCAGCAGTTTTGTCAGGGAGACCCAGTACTTC
>TRBD1|TRBV5-1|TRBJ1-5|-
CASSLDTGGGQPQHF
TGCGCCAGCAGCTTGGATACAGGGGGCGGTCAGCCCCAGCATTTT
>-|TRBV10-3|TRBJ2-3|-
CAISDSAEPADTQYF
TGTGCCATCAGTGATTCGGCGGAGCCAGCGGATACGCAGTATTTT
>-|TRBV2|TRBJ2-1|-
CASIVSGNEQFF
TGTGCCAGCATAGTGTCAGGGAATGAGCAGTTCTTC